This TCR beta chain is drawn from a study of T cell repertoires in cytomegalovirus infection. Study at large: Both CMV infection and a matching HLA type were indicated by public TCR beta signatures.

Study-level findings and limits: The ex vivo response showed dominance by HLA-C-restricted CMV-specific TCR beta clonotypes. Cumulated frequencies of public TCR beta families served to identify carriers of CMV plus the relevant HLA.

The CDR3 has 14 amino acids. V shed 4 bases, J shed 5 bases, and the junction held 3 bases outside the gene matches. Germline CDR1 SNHLY, CDR2 FYNNEI. TCRdb processed the reads anew with MiXCR; each CDR3 protein has one entry. The data contain around 570,000 distinct CDR3 sequences, roughly 43% of them singletons. To note about this clonotype: Its matching antigen is unknown.

The chain is built from TRBV2 and TRBJ2-5, with TRBD2 matching over 11 bases. This specimen consisted of cultured PBMCs, obtained from culture after CMV antigen stimulation. The receptor's source is a human donor in good health (CMV status not recorded). Some clones in this sample may be carry-over from other donors' samples. The CDR3 sequence is CASSGGLAVETQYF. As DNA, the CDR3 is TGTGCCAGCAGTGGGGGACTAGCGGTGGAGACCCAGTACTTC.